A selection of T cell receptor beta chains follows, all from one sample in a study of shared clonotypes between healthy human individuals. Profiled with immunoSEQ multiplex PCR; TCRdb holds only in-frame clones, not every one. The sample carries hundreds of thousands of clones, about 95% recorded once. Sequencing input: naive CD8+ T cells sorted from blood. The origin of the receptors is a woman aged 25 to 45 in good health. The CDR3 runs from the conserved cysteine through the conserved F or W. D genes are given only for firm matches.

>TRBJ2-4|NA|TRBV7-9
TGTGCCAGCAGCCCCGGGACATACGGGTCGGAAAACATTCAGTACTTC
CASSPGTYGSENIQYF
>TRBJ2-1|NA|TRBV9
TGTGCCAGCAGCGGAGGGGACGGAGGATATGAGCAGTTCTTC
CASSGGDGGYEQFF
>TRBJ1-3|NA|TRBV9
TGTGCCAGCAGCCTCGATTTGGGAGCTGGAAACACCATATATTTT
CASSLDLGAGNTIYF
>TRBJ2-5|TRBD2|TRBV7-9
TGTGCCAGCAGCAAACGGGAGGGCGAAGAGACCCAGTACTTC
CASSKREGEETQYF
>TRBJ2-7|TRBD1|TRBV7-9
TGTGCCAGCGGACCGACAGGGGGAAGCTACGAGCAGTACTTC
CASGPTGGSYEQYF
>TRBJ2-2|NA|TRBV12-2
TGTGCAAGTCGCTTAGTCACAGATAACACCGGGGAGCTGTTTTTT
CASRLVTDNTGELFF
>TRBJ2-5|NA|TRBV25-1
TGTGCCAGCAGTGAGACAGTGTACCAAGAGACCCAGTACTTC
CASSETVYQETQYF
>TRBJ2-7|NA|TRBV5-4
TGTGCCAGCAGCTTTGGGGGGCTAGAGCAGTACTTC
CASSFGGLEQYF
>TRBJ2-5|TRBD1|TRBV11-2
TGTGCCAGCAGCTCGACCGGGACAGGGGTTTGGGAGACCCAGTACTTC
CASSSTGTGVWETQYF
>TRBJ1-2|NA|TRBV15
TGTGCCACCAGCAGCAGGGTCGGTGCGGGATATGGCTACACCTTC
CATSSRVGAGYGYTF
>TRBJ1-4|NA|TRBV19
TGTGCCAGTAGTCCCGGTTTTGAAAAACTGTTTTTT
CASSPGFEKLFF
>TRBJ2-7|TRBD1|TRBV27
TGTGCCAGCAGTTTAATGCAGGGGGCCTACGAGCAGTACTTC
CASSLMQGAYEQYF
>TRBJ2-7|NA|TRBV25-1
TGTGCCAGCAGCTATGGGACGGGCGTTGACGAGCAGTACTTC
CASSYGTGVDEQYF
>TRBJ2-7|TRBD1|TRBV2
TGTGCCACCCGAAACAGCCGGGACAGGGGTTACGAGCAGTACTTC
CATRNSRDRGYEQYF
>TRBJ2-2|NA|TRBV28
NA
CASSATPLLRRAGELFF